This T cell receptor (beta chain) was profiled in a study of control samples from healthy donors and cancer patients. Some clones are missing from TCRdb's copy, which holds only in-frame ones; the method was immunoSEQ multiplex PCR. This sample carries fewer than 200,000 clones, 93% of them seen once, and the ten largest clones take about 4%. The CDR3 spans 14 residues. V dropped 4 bases and J dropped 0; count of bases not matched to a gene: 2. Germline V lookup: CDR1 LNHDA, CDR2 SQIVND (reference sequence). This clone occurred once. This chain links TRBV19 with TRBJ2-7; TRBD1 matches 8 bases. Material for sequencing was blood. The receptor was derived from a woman aged 55-69 years in good health. The DNA for the CDR3 is TGTGCCAGTAGTAAACAGGGGGACTCCTACGAGCAGTACTTC. Translation gives CASSKQGDSYEQYF.